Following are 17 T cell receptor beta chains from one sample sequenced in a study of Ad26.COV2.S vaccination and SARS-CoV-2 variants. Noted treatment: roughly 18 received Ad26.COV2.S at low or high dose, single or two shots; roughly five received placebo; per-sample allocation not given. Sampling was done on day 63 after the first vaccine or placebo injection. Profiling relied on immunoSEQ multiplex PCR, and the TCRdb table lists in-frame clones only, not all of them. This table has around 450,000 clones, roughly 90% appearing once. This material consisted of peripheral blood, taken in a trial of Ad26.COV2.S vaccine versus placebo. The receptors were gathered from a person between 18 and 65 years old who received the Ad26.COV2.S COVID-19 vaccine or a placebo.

The CDR3 nucleotides are TGTGCCAGCAGCTTAGCAGGGATTTCGGAGACCCAGTACTTC. The encoded protein is CASSLAGISETQYF. The chain couples TRBV11-2 to TRBJ2-5; a possible D gene is TRBD1 (5 bases). CDR3 length: 14 amino acids. Trimming left V 1 base short and J 5 bases short, with 11 bases between. Germline V gene data show CDR1 as SGHAT and CDR2 as FQNNGV.

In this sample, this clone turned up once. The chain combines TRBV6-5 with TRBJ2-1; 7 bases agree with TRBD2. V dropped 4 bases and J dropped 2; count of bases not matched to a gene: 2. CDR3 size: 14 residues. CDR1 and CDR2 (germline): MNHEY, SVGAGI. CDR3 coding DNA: TGTGCCAGCAGTTGGGGGGGGGCCTACAATGAGCAGTTCTTC. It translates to CASSWGGAYNEQFF.

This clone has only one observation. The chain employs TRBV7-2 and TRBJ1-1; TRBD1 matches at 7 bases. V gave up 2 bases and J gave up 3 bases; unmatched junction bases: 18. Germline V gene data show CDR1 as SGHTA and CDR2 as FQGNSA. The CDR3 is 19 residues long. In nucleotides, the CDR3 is TGTGCCAGCAGCTTATCGCTCTGGAGACAGGGCATCTCGGACACTGAAGCTTTCTTT. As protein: CASSLSLWRQGISDTEAFF. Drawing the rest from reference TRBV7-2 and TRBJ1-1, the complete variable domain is GAGVSQSPSNKVTEKGKDVELRCDPISGHTALYWYRQSLGQGLEFLIYFQGNSAPDKSGLPSDRFSAERTGGSVSTLTIQRTQQEDSAVYLCASSLSLWRQGISDTEAFFGQGTRLTVV.

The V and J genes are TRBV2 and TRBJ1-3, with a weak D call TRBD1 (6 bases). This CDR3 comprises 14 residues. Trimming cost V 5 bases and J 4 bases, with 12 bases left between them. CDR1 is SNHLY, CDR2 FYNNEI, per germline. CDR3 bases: TGTGCCAGCAGTCACACAGGGAAAGGAAACACCATATATTTT. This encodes CASSHTGKGNTIYF.

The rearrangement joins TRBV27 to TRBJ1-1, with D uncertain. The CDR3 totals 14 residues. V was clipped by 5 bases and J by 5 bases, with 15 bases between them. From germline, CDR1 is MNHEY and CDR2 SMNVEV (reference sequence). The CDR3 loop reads CASSASTSGTEAFF. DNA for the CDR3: TGTGCCAGCAGTGCGTCAACTTCGGGAACTGAAGCTTTCTTT.

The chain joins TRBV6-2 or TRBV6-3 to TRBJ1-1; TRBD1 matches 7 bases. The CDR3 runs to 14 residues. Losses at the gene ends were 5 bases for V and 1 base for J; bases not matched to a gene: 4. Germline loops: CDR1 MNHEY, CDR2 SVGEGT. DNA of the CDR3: TGTGCCAGCAGTGCCCCAGGGGGGAACACTGAAGCTTTCTTT. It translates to CASSAPGGNTEAFF.

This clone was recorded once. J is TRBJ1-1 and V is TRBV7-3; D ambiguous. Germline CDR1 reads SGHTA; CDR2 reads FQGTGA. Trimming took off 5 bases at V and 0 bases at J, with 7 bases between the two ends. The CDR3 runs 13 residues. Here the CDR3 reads CASSLELNTEAFF. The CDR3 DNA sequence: TGTGCCAGCAGCCTAGAGTTGAACACTGAAGCTTTCTTT. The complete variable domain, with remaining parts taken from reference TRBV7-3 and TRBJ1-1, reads GAGVSQTPSNKVTEKGKYVELRCDPISGHTALYWYRQSLGQGPEFLIYFQGTGAADDSGLPNDRFFAVRPEGSVSTLKIQRTERGDSAVYLCASSLELNTEAFFGQGTRLTVV.

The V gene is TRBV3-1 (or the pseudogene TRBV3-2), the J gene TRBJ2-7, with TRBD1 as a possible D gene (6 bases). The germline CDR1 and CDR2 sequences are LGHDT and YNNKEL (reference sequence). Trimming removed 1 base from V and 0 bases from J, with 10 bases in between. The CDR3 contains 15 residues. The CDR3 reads CASSQGQVSSYEQYF. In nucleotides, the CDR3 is TGTGCCAGCAGCCAAGGACAGGTGTCCTCCTACGAGCAGTACTTC.

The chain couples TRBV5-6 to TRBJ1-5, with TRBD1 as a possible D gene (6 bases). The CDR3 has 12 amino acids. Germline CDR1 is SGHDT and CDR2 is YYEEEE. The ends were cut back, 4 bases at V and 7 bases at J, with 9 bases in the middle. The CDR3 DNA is TGTGCCAGCAGCGTAACAGGGCAGCCCCAGCATTTT. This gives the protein CASSVTGQPQHF. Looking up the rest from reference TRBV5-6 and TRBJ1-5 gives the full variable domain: DAGVTQSPTHLIKTRGQQVTLRCSPKSGHDTVSWYQQALGQGPQFIFQYYEEEERQRGNFPDRFSGHQFPNYSSELNVNALLLGDSALYLCASSVTGQPQHFGDGTRLSIL.

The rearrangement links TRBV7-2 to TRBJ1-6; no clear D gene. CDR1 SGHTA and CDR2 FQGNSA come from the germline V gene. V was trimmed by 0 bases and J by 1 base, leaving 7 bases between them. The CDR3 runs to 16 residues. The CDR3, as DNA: TGTGCCAGCAGCTTAGCGGCGGGTTCCTATAATTCACCCCTCCACTTT. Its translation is CASSLAAGSYNSPLHF.

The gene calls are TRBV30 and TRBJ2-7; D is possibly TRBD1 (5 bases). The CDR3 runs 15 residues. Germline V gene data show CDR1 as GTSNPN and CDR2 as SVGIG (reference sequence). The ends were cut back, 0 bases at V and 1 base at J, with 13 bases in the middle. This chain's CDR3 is CAWSVLRTPSYEQYF. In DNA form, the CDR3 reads TGTGCCTGGAGTGTACTTAGGACACCATCCTACGAGCAGTACTTC. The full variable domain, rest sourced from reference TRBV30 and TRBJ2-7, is SQTIHQWPATLVQPVGSPLSLECTVEGTSNPNLYWYRQAAGRGLQLLFYSVGIGQISSEVPQNLSASRPQDRQFILSSKKLLLSDSGFYLCAWSVLRTPSYEQYFGPGTRLTVT.

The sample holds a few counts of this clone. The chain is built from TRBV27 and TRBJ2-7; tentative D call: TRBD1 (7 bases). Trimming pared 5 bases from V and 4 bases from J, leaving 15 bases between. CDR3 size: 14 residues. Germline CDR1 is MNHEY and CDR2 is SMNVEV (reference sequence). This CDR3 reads CASSAGQQQYEQYF. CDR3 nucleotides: TGTGCCAGCAGTGCGGGACAGCAACAATACGAGCAGTACTTC.

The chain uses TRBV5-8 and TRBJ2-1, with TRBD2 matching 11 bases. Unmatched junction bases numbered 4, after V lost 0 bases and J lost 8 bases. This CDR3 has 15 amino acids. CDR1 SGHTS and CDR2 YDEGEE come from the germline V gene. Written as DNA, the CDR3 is TGTGCCAGCAGCTTGGGACTAGCGGGGAAAGATGAGCAGTTCTTC. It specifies CASSLGLAGKDEQFF.

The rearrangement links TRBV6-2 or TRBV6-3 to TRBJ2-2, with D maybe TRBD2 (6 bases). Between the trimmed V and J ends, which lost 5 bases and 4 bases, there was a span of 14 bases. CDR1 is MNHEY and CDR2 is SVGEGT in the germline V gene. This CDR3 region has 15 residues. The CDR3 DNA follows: TGTGCCAGCAGTATTACGGGACTTACCACCGGGGAGCTGTTTTTT. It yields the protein CASSITGLTTGELFF.

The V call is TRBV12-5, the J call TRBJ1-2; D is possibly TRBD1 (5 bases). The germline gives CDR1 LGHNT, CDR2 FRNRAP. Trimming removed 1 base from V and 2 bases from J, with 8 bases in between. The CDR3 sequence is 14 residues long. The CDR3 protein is CASGLGTPNYGYTF. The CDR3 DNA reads TGTGCTAGTGGTTTGGGGACACCAAACTATGGCTACACCTTC.

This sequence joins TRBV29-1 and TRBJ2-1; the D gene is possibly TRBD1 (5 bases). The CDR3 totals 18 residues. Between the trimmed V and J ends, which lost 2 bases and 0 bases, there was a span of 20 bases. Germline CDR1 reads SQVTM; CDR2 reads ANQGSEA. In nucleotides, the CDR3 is TGCAGCGTTGAACAGGGCTTCCAGTCCTGGAGCTCCTACAATGAGCAGTTCTTC. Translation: CSVEQGFQSWSSYNEQFF.

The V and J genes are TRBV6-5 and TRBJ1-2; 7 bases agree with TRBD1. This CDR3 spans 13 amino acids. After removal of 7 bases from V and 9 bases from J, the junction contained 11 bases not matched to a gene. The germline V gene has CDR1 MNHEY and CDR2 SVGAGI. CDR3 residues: CASTTGDRRSYTF. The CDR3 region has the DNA TGTGCCAGCACCACAGGGGACAGAAGGAGCTACACCTTC.